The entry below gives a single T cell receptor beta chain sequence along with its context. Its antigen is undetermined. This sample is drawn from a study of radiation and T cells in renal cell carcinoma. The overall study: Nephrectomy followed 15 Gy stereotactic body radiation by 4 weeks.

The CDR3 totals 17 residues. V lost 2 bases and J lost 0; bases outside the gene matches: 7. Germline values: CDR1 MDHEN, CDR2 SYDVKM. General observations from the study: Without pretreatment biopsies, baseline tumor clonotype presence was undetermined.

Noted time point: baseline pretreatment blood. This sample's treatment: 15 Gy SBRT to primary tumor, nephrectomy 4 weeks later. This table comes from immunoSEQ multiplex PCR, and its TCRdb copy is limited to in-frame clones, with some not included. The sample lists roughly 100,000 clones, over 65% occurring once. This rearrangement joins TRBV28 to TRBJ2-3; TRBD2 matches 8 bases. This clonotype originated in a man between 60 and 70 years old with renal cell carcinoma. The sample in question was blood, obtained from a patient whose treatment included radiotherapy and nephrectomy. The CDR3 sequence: CASSLRSSSGSTDTQYF. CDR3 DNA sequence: TGTGCCAGCAGTTTAAGGTCGTCTAGCGGGAGCACAGATACGCAGTATTTT.